Listed here are 25 T cell receptor beta chains from one sample, sequenced in a study of blood T cells in healthy people across ages. Together with a sample-barcoded 5' primer, a J-beta primer mix was included in a second PCR lasting about 7 to 12 cycles. MiXCR, run by TCRdb on the 5' RACE reads, gives a single entry per CDR3 protein. The sample has around 1.5 million distinct CDR3 sequences, around 59% seen once; the top ten hold about 6.7%. Sample: blood. The receptors were gathered from a man aged 18-30 years in good health.

The chain links TRBV29-1 to TRBJ2-5, with a tentative D call TRBD2 (5 bases). Germline lookup yields CDR1 SQVTM and CDR2 ANQGSEA. Deletions cut 4 bases from V and 5 bases from J, with 14 bases between. The CDR3 runs 13 residues. CDR3 nucleotides: TGCAGCGTTGGGGAGAGGGTCGCCGAGACCCAGTACTTC. It translates to CSVGERVAETQYF.

The table lists this clonotype with a few counts. The J gene is TRBJ1-1, the V gene TRBV29-1; weak D call: TRBD1 (6 bases). Germline V gene data show CDR1 as SQVTM and CDR2 as ANQGSEA. The CDR3 loop spans 13 amino acids. V dropped 4 bases and J dropped 0 bases, with 9 bases sitting between them. The CDR3 spells CSVATGMNTEAFF. The CDR3 DNA is TGCAGCGTTGCGACAGGCATGAACACTGAAGCTTTCTTT.

This clonotype was counted between two and nine times. This CDR3 is CASSQSSISVETQYF. In nucleotides, the CDR3 is TGTGCCAGCAGCCAATCTTCTATTTCGGTGGAGACCCAGTACTTC. This chain uses TRBV4-2 with TRBJ2-5; D is unresolved. With 2 bases removed from V and 5 bases from J, the gap between germline ends came to 15 bases. CDR3 size: 15 residues. Germline CDR1 is LGHNA and CDR2 is YNFKEQ.

The V call is TRBV7-9, the J call TRBJ1-4; 8 bases match TRBD1. Trimming at V came to 1 base and at J to 7 bases, leaving 5 bases not matched to a gene. Germline lookup yields CDR1 SEHNR and CDR2 FQNEAQ (reference sequence). The CDR3 is 15 amino acids. This CDR3 is CASSLETGEGEKLFF. In DNA, the CDR3 is TGTGCCAGCAGCTTAGAGACAGGGGAGGGTGAAAAACTGTTTTTT. Full variable domain (remainder filled in from reference TRBV7-9 and TRBJ1-4): DTGVSQNPRHKITKRGQNVTFRCDPISEHNRLYWYRQTLGQGPEFLTYFQNEAQLEKSRLLSDRFSAERPKGSFSTLEIQRTEQGDSAMYLCASSLETGEGEKLFFGSGTQLSVL.

The chain uses TRBV28 and TRBJ1-5; D ambiguous. Looked up from germline, CDR1 is MDHEN and CDR2 is SYDVKM. V gave up 3 bases and J gave up 3 bases, with 6 bases separating them. The CDR3 length is 13 residues. For the CDR3, the DNA is TGTGCCAGCAGTTTTGGAGACAATCAGCCCCAGCATTTT. This translates into CASSFGDNQPQHF.

The CDR3 loop is CASSLDPSMANEQYF. The CDR3 coding sequence is TGCGCCAGCAGCTTGGACCCTTCAATGGCAAACGAGCAGTACTTC. The chain employs TRBV5-1 and TRBJ2-7; D uncertain. The V and J ends lost 0 bases and 5 bases respectively, with 15 bases between them. CDR3 length: 15 amino acids. Germline V gives CDR1 SGHRS, CDR2 YFSETQ.

The rearrangement links TRBV7-2 to TRBJ2-1; the D is unclear. V was cut by 1 base and J by 9 bases, with 13 bases left in between. Germline V gene lookup returns CDR1 SGHTA and CDR2 FQGNSA. This CDR3 has 14 amino acids. Here the CDR3 DNA reads TGTGCCAGCAGCTTAGGGGTCCTAGGTGGTGAGCAGTTCTTC. It specifies CASSLGVLGGEQFF. Combining the CDR3 with reference TRBV7-2 and TRBJ2-1 gives the whole variable domain GAGVSQSPSNKVTEKGKDVELRCDPISGHTALYWYRQSLGQGLEFLIYFQGNSAPDKSGLPSDRFSAERTGGSVSTLTIQRTQQEDSAVYLCASSLGVLGGEQFFGPGTRLTVL.

This clonotype occurred a few times. The V call is TRBV6-2 or TRBV6-3, the J call TRBJ1-1, with D maybe TRBD1 (6 bases). Germline lookup yields CDR1 MNHEY and CDR2 SVGEGT. The V end lost 10 bases, the J end lost 1 base, and 13 bases lay between the germline ends. This CDR3 spans 13 amino acids. The CDR3 sequence is CATTWGANTEAFF. The CDR3 DNA reads TGTGCCACTACGTGGGGGGCGAACACTGAAGCTTTCTTT.

The V and J genes are TRBV6-2 or TRBV6-3 and TRBJ2-3, with 15 bases fitting TRBD2. The CDR3 length is 18 residues. Germline values: CDR1 MNHEY, CDR2 SVGEGT. J lost 2 bases, V lost 5 bases, and 8 bases had no gene match. In DNA, the CDR3 is TGTGCCAGCAGTGCCGGGACTAGCGGGGGGCCCTTCACAGATACGCAGTATTTT. Protein product: CASSAGTSGGPFTDTQYF.

The chain employs TRBV20-1 and TRBJ2-5, with D possibly matching TRBD2 (6 bases). This CDR3 is 14 amino acids long. Per germline, CDR1 DFQATT and CDR2 SNEGSKA (reference sequence). Between the trimmed V and J ends, which lost 5 bases and 2 bases, there was a span of 15 bases. The CDR3 protein is CSASGDWGQETQYF. CDR3 nucleotide sequence: TGCAGTGCTTCGGGGGATTGGGGGCAAGAGACCCAGTACTTC.

The chain uses TRBV28 and TRBJ2-5; weak D call: TRBD2 (6 bases). Germline lookup yields CDR1 MDHEN and CDR2 SYDVKM. The CDR3 runs to 16 residues. V lost 3 bases to trimming and J lost 1 base, with 15 bases between them. The CDR3 DNA reads TGTGCCAGCAGTTTTCGGGGGTCCCGATTCCAAGAGACCCAGTACTTC. Translated, it gives CASSFRGSRFQETQYF.

The CDR3 DNA follows: TGTGCCAGCAGTGTCAGGGGGGGGTCACCCCTCCACTTT. Translated: CASSVRGGSPLHF. V gene TRBV28 combines with J gene TRBJ1-6, with 7 bases fitting TRBD1. The CDR3 loop spans 13 amino acids. Germline V gene lookup returns CDR1 MDHEN and CDR2 SYDVKM. Germline trimming cut 5 bases from V and 10 bases from J; bases unmatched to any gene: 5. Supplemented by reference TRBV28 and TRBJ1-6, the full variable domain reads DVKVTQSSRYLVKRTGEKVFLECVQDMDHENMFWYRQDPGLGLRLIYFSYDVKMKEKGDIPEGYSVSREKKERFSLILESASTNQTSMYLCASSVRGGSPLHFGNGTRLTVT.

This chain links TRBV29-1 with TRBJ2-1; 9 nucleotides align to TRBD1. The length of the CDR3 is 12 residues. V gave up 5 bases and J gave up 13 bases; unmatched junction bases: 9. CDR1 is SQVTM, CDR2 ANQGSEA, per germline. The CDR3 is CSVRQGEETQFF. DNA of the CDR3: TGCAGCGTTAGACAGGGGGAGGAGACCCAGTTCTTC.

This chain links TRBV3-1 with TRBJ2-5; D possibly uses TRBD1 or TRBD2 (5 bases each). The CDR3 is made up of 15 amino acids. With 1 base removed from V and 4 bases from J, the gap between germline ends came to 13 bases. Germline CDR1 LGHDT, CDR2 YNNKEL (reference sequence). The CDR3: CASSQGAPGRETQYF. In DNA, the CDR3 is TGTGCCAGCAGCCAAGGAGCCCCGGGACGAGAGACCCAGTACTTC.

This CDR3 reads CSARPRDRGKETQYF. CDR3 nucleotide sequence: TGCAGTGCTAGGCCGAGGGACAGGGGAAAAGAGACCCAGTACTTC. The chain employs TRBV20-1 and TRBJ2-5, with 10 bases lining up with TRBD1. V lost 3 bases and J lost 3; bases outside the gene matches: 7. The germline V gene encodes CDR1 DFQATT and CDR2 SNEGSKA (reference sequence). The CDR3 sequence is 15 residues long.

V is TRBV4-1 and J is TRBJ2-3; D gene uncertain. The CDR3 sequence is 14 residues long. Germline lookup yields CDR1 MGHRA and CDR2 YSYEKL. The V and J ends lost 1 base and 6 bases respectively, with 11 bases between them. CDR3 in amino acids: CASSQVRLGDTQYF. Here the CDR3 DNA reads TGCGCCAGCAGCCAAGTTAGGTTAGGTGATACGCAGTATTTT.

The chain employs TRBV6-5 and TRBJ2-3; D possibly matches TRBD1 or TRBD2 (6 bases each). Germline V CDR1 and CDR2: MNHEY, SVGAGI. The CDR3 spans 16 residues. V was shortened by 5 bases and J by 0 bases, with 15 bases between the two germline ends. The CDR3 sequence: CASSRIGGLSTDTQYF. CDR3 coding DNA: TGTGCCAGCAGTCGTATAGGGGGACTTAGCACAGATACGCAGTATTTT.

The chain recombines TRBV7-9 with TRBJ2-5; 8 bases map to TRBD2. Trimming cost V 3 bases and J 5 bases; bases outside gene matches: 11. This CDR3 is built from 16 residues. Germline loops: CDR1 SEHNR, CDR2 FQNEAQ (reference sequence). The CDR3 reads CASSLDEAGVGETQYF. The CDR3 DNA reads TGTGCCAGCAGCTTGGACGAAGCGGGAGTGGGGGAGACCCAGTACTTC. The whole variable domain, remainder taken from reference TRBV7-9 and TRBJ2-5, is DTGVSQNPRHKITKRGQNVTFRCDPISEHNRLYWYRQTLGQGPEFLTYFQNEAQLEKSRLLSDRFSAERPKGSFSTLEIQRTEQGDSAMYLCASSLDEAGVGETQYFGPGTRLLVL.

This clonotype was seen a handful of times. The rearrangement uses TRBV4-2 and TRBJ2-1, with a weak D call TRBD1 (5 bases). Deletions cut 7 bases from V and 5 bases from J, with 18 bases between. The CDR3 consists of 15 residues. Germline V gene lookup returns CDR1 LGHNA and CDR2 YNFKEQ. The CDR3, as DNA: TGTGCCAGCAACTCCGTAGGGGCACGGGACAATGAGCAGTTCTTC. Protein product: CASNSVGARDNEQFF.

There are a few counts of this clonotype. The chain combines TRBV14 with TRBJ2-1, with D unclear. The V and J ends lost 1 base and 6 bases respectively, with 4 bases between them. Germline CDR1 reads SGHDN; CDR2 reads FVKESK. The CDR3 loop spans 12 amino acids. CDR3 sequence (DNA): TGTGCCAGCAGCCAAGTTCTCAATGAGCAGTTCTTC. Translating it yields CASSQVLNEQFF. The full variable domain, in which reference TRBV14 and TRBJ2-1 provide the parts outside the CDR3, is EAGVTQFPSHSVIEKGQTVTLRCDPISGHDNLYWYRRVMGKEIKFLLHFVKESKQDESGMPNNRFLAERTGGTYSTLKVQPAELEDSGVYFCASSQVLNEQFFGPGTRLTVL.

The gene calls are TRBV14 and TRBJ1-2, with 8 bases aligning to TRBD1. J gave up 4 bases and V 1 base, and 8 bases lay outside the gene matches. This CDR3 region has 16 residues. The germline V gene encodes CDR1 SGHDN and CDR2 FVKESK. The CDR3 here is CASSQVQGARGYGYTF. CDR3 bases: TGTGCCAGCAGCCAAGTCCAGGGGGCTCGTGGCTATGGCTACACCTTC.

The chain joins TRBV2 to TRBJ2-5; tentative D call: TRBD2 (6 bases). V lost 3 bases to trimming and J lost 11 bases, with 19 bases between them. The CDR3 is 14 amino acids. CDR1 and CDR2 from the germline V gene are SNHLY and FYNNEI. CDR3 in amino acids: CASSDAGPMNEQYF. In DNA form, the CDR3 reads TGTGCCAGCAGTGACGCGGGACCGATGAATGAGCAGTACTTC.

J is TRBJ2-5 and V is TRBV10-1; D perhaps matches TRBD2 (6 bases). This CDR3 is 13 amino acids long. Germline CDR1 reads WNHNN; CDR2 reads SYGVQD (reference sequence). V was pared by 2 bases and J by 11 bases, with 15 bases between. The CDR3 is CASSERRGNEQYF. CDR3 nucleotide sequence: TGCGCCAGCAGTGAGCGTCGGGGGAATGAGCAGTACTTC.

This clonotype was detected a few times. The chain joins TRBV12-3 or TRBV12-4 to TRBJ1-2; the D gene is possibly TRBD1 (5 bases). CDR3 length: 14 residues. The V and J ends lost 3 bases and 8 bases respectively, with 16 bases between them. The CDR3 DNA sequence: TGTGCCAGCAGTTTTGGGGCCGGGACGTCGGGCTACACCTTC. It encodes CASSFGAGTSGYTF.

The chain has TRBV9 and TRBJ2-1; no firm D call. V lost 0 bases to trimming and J lost 1 base, with 8 bases between them. Germline lookup yields CDR1 SGDLS and CDR2 YYNGEE. This CDR3 contains 15 residues. CDR3 sequence reads: CASSVVGYSYNEQFF. The CDR3 nucleotides read TGTGCCAGCAGCGTAGTGGGGTATTCCTACAATGAGCAGTTCTTC. Complete variable domain (other parts from reference TRBV9 and TRBJ2-1): DSGVTQTPKHLITATGQRVTLRCSPRSGDLSVYWYQQSLDQGLQFLIQYYNGEERAKGNILERFSAQQFPDLHSELNLSSLELGDSALYFCASSVVGYSYNEQFFGPGTRLTVL.